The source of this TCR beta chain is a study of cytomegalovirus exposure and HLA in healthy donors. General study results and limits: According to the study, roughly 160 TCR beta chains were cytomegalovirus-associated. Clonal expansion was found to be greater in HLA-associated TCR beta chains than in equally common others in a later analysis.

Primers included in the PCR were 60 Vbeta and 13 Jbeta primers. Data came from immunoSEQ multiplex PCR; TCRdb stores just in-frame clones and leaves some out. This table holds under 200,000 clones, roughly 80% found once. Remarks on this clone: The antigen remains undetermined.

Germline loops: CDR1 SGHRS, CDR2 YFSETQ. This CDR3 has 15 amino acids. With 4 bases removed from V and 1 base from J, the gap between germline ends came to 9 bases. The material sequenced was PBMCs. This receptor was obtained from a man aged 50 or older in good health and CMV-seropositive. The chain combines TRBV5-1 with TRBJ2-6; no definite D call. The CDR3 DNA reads TGCGCCAGCAGCCCCCCGGTATCTGGGGCCAACGTCCTGACTTTC. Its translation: CASSPPVSGANVLTF.